This T cell receptor (beta chain) stems from a study of response to subunit inactivated influenza vaccine. TCRdb reprocessed the RT-PCR reads via MiXCR and lists one record per CDR3 protein. Here the sample spans fewer than 650,000 distinct CDR3 sequences, around 13% being singletons. This clonotype was picked up a small number of times. The ends were cut back, 4 bases at V and 3 bases at J, with 13 bases in the middle. Germline V CDR1 and CDR2: SGHVS, FQNEAQ. The length of the CDR3 is 14 residues. This sequence joins TRBV7-8 and TRBJ2-7, with D possibly TRBD2 on 6 matching bases. The TCR sequence derives from a man aged 50 or older who received an inactivated influenza vaccine. Here the sequenced sample was PBMCs from blood, taken 45 days after vaccination. CDR3 residues: CASSSRDFDYEQYF. CDR3 in DNA: TGTGCCAGCAGCTCCCGGGACTTCGACTACGAGCAGTACTTC.